This TCR beta chain was captured by sequencing in a study of vaccination effects on CD4 cells after COVID-19 (dated by TCRdb to between 2021 and 2023). Some background on the complete study: Participants received two doses of either the BNT162b2 or the mRNA-1273 mRNA SARS-CoV-2 vaccine. The full study included over 8 COVID-19 convalescent patients and several SARS-CoV-2-naive healthy vaccine recipients. The Oncomine TCR Beta short-read assay on an Illumina iSeq 100 was used to sequence cultures from other donors in the study. SARS-CoV-2 spike-specific CD4+ TCR repertoires from before and after mRNA vaccination were compared in COVID-19 convalescent patients and in infection-naive vaccine recipients. Summary of the overall study and its limitations: Limitations of the study were the small number of convalescent patients and the absence of early post-infection timepoints. Both infection-induced and vaccine-induced clones contracted markedly at late post-vaccination timepoints, which is consistent with waning T cell responses. In healthy vaccine recipients, vaccine-induced clones were almost all SARS-CoV-2 mono-reactive, with only 1 of 255 cross-reactive with common cold coronaviruses.

The protocol used for the library was the immunoSEQ multiplex PCR assay. DNA from the cultured and isolated CD4+ T cells underwent TCR beta CDR3 sequencing. In the source study's methods: The analysis removed non-productive TCR sequences, trimmed reads to the CDR3 region, and retained only CDR3s that were 7 or more amino acids long. The MANAFEST web app was used to pick out antigen-specific clonotypes by comparing their expansion in peptide wells with that in reference cultures. To count as positive, a clone had to show expansion at FDR<0.05 compared with the reference and with all other wells, an odds ratio above 5, and a frequency above 0.1% in two replicate wells. Cross-reactive clonotypes were defined as significantly expanded in SARS-CoV-2 spike wells and in at least one common cold coronavirus spike condition. Using the stringdist R package, CDR3 similarity was measured by Levenshtein distance, and unrooted trees were constructed with ape in R 3.6.1. Held by TCRdb, this immuneACCESS table contains in-frame sequences only and omits some clones. Under half of the omission traces to an unresolved V gene where checked; the cause of the rest is unknown. For V, J and clone size, that table is used; D and trimming come from the DNA. This sample is represented by 20,000 to 25,000 clones; roughly 75% of them were singletons. Less than 20% of the sample belongs to the ten largest clones.

The ViraFEST assay stimulated PBMC with viral peptide pools and then used TCR sequencing to identify antigen-specific CD4+ T cell clonotypes by expansion. After less than 13 days of culture, CD4+ T cells were isolated with the EasySep CD4+ T cell isolation kit. The absence of prior SARS-CoV-2 infection in healthy vaccine recipients was confirmed by negative nucleocapsid antibodies before and after vaccination. Some 2 million PBMC per well were cultured with around 10 ug/ml peptides in IMDM containing approximately 4.6% human AB serum, approximately 9.9 IU/ml IL-2 and gentamicin. On days 3 and 7, half of the culture medium was replaced with fresh IL-2-containing medium. Unless noted otherwise, every peptide stimulation condition was grown in triplicate wells. Using Ficoll-Paque Plus gradient centrifugation, PBMC were separated from whole blood and then either used fresh or cryopreserved at -140C. The overlapping peptide pools covered the spike proteins of SARS-CoV-2 as well as those of the common cold coronaviruses HCoV-NL63, HCoV-OC43 and HCoV-229E. The QIAamp micro DNA kit was used to extract genomic DNA from the cultured CD4+ T cells.

Worth noting for this clone: The clone's antigen remains unknown. Base qualities are not recorded, but no much larger clone differs from it by a single base.

CDR1 and CDR2, looked up from the germline V gene, are KGHDR and SFDVKD. Germline trimming amounts to 4 bases on V and 4 bases on J, with 5 as the count of junction bases outside the gene matches. The CDR3 numbers 16 residues from cysteine through phenylalanine. Only CDR3 DNA remains: 48 bases, in frame from the first base. The receptor was derived from a human donor who received a COVID-19 vaccine. Sequencing used CD4+ T cells from PBMCs cultured with HCoV-NL63 spike peptides, obtained before COVID-19 vaccination. In light of the paper, this sample's cell subset or site label describes: HCoV-NL63 spike overlapping peptide pool stimulation. The V and J segments used are TRBV24-1 and TRBJ1-5; 11 bases in the middle match TRBD1. The sequenced DNA is TGTGCCACCAGTGAGCCCGGGACAGGGGGAAATCAGCCCCAGCATTTT. Translation gives CATSEPGTGGNQPQHF.